The rows below give T cell receptor beta chains drawn from one sample of a study of blood T cell repertoires in COVID-19. The table came from immunoSEQ multiplex PCR; TCRdb's copy has only in-frame clones and leaves some out. This table holds over 450,000 clones, 80% to 90% found once. Sequenced: peripheral blood. The source of these receptors is a young man with COVID-19, enrolled during active disease. Both conserved end residues are part of each CDR3. Fields, in order: D gene, J gene, clone size, V gene, CDR3 DNA, CDR3 protein. The D gene is left open where the match is weak. The listing skips clone size in some rows; elsewhere it reads once, few, many or a size class.

>-|TRBJ1-1|-|TRBV19
TGTGCCAGTAGTATTAACAGGGTGGTGTACACTGAAGCTTTCTTT
CASSINRVVYTEAFF
>TRBD1|TRBJ1-2|once|TRBV24-1
TGTGCCACCAGTGATTCCGGGACAGGTTCCTTCTTC
CATSDSGTGSFF
>TRBD1|TRBJ1-1|-|TRBV3-1/TRBV3-2
TGTGCCAGCAGCCGGGGACAGCTGAACACTGAAGCTTTCTTT
CASSRGQLNTEAFF
>-|TRBJ2-1|-|TRBV10-3
TGTGCCATCAGCGACCGGGGGGCGCCGACCTACAATGAGCAGTTCTTC
CAISDRGAPTYNEQFF
>-|TRBJ2-7|-|TRBV19
TGTGCCAGTAGTATAAGTGACTCACAATACTACGAGCAGTACTTC
CASSISDSQYYEQYF
>-|TRBJ1-6|-|TRBV25-1
TGTGCCAGCCAAGATGGACCGGGAATGGCCTATAATTCACCCCTCCACTTT
CASQDGPGMAYNSPLHF
>TRBD1|TRBJ2-7|-|TRBV6-5
TGTGCCAGCACCGGGACAGGGGGCGGGGAGCAGTACTTC
CASTGTGGGEQYF
>TRBD1|TRBJ2-7|-|TRBV19
TGTGCCAGTAGTACGGGACAGGGGCATTCGGGCGAGCAGTACTTC
CASSTGQGHSGEQYF
>-|TRBJ1-1|-|TRBV5-4
TGTGCCAGCAGCTTGGTCGTAGATAGTAACACTGAAGCTTTCTTT
CASSLVVDSNTEAFF
>-|TRBJ1-3|-|TRBV11-2
TGTGCCAGCAGCGTAGATATTGGAAACACCATATATTTT
CASSVDIGNTIYF
>-|TRBJ2-5|-|TRBV24-1
TGTGCCACCAGTGACCCAAGGTCAGGGAACCAAGAGACCCAGTACTTC
CATSDPRSGNQETQYF
>-|TRBJ1-3|-|TRBV5-8
TGTGCCAGCAGCGGGGGCGCTGGAAACACCATATATTTT
CASSGGAGNTIYF
>-|TRBJ2-2|-|TRBV11-1
TGTGCCAGCAGCTTAGATCGGACCGGGGAGCTGTTTTTT
CASSLDRTGELFF
>-|TRBJ2-2|-|TRBV5-1
TGCGCCACTGGGAGGGGGACCGCGAACACCGGGGAGCTGTTTTTT
CATGRGTANTGELFF
>-|TRBJ2-7|-|TRBV6-5
TGTGCCAGCAGTCGGTATAGCGGCACCTACGAGCAGTACTTC
CASSRYSGTYEQYF
>TRBD2|TRBJ2-3|-|TRBV11-2
TGTGCCAGCAGCTTAGTTTTTCTAGCGGGCACAGATACGCAGTATTTT
CASSLVFLAGTDTQYF
>TRBD2|TRBJ2-4|once|TRBV3-1/TRBV3-2
TGTGCCAGCAGCCTTTATAGCGGGAGGGGAAACATTCAGTACTTC
CASSLYSGRGNIQYF
>-|TRBJ1-5|few|TRBV15
TGTGCCACCAGCAGCCGGCAGGACAATCAGCCCCAGCATTTT
CATSSRQDNQPQHF
>-|TRBJ2-7|-|TRBV5-8
TGTGCCAGCAGCTTCGAGGAGTACGACGAGCAGTACTTC
CASSFEEYDEQYF
>TRBD1|TRBJ2-2|-|TRBV2
TGTGCCAGCAGGAGGGACAGCCCGAACACCGGGGAGCTGTTTTTT
CASRRDSPNTGELFF
>TRBD1|TRBJ1-1|-|TRBV29-1
TGCAGCGTTGAGGGACAGGGAGGAACTGAAGCTTTCTTT
CSVEGQGGTEAFF
>-|TRBJ2-3|-|TRBV25-1
TGTGCCAGCTTGGGCAGCACAGATACGCAGTATTTT
CASLGSTDTQYF
>TRBD1|TRBJ2-7|-|TRBV6-5
TGTGCCAGCAGTTACTCGACAGGGTCCCGGGAGCAGTACTTC
CASSYSTGSREQYF
>TRBD1|TRBJ1-2|-|TRBV4-1
TGCGCCAGCAGCCAAGAGTTAGGGGGGCAGGGGGTCTCCGGCTACACCTTC
CASSQELGGQGVSGYTF
>-|TRBJ2-7|-|TRBV5-8
TGTGCCAGCAGCTCTCGAGGCGAGCAGTACTTC
CASSSRGEQYF
>-|TRBJ1-1|-|TRBV18
TGTGCCAGCTCACCAGGAGGGGGGGACACTGAAGCTTTCTTT
CASSPGGGDTEAFF
>TRBD2|TRBJ2-2|-|TRBV5-4
TGTGCCAGCAGCTCCGGACTAGCGGGAAACACCGGGGAGCTGTTTTTT
CASSSGLAGNTGELFF
>TRBD1|TRBJ1-4|-|TRBV19
TGTGCCAGTAGTATAACCCAGGGGGCGACTAATGAAAAACTGTTTTTT
CASSITQGATNEKLFF
>TRBD2|TRBJ2-5|-|TRBV7-8
TGTGCCAGCAGCTTGGAAGGGACTAGCGGTGTGGAGACCCAGTACTTC
CASSLEGTSGVETQYF
>-|TRBJ2-1|-|TRBV7-9
TGTGCCAGCAGCTTAGGGCCCCAGGGCGGGGTTAACTCCTACAATGAGCAGTTCTTC
CASSLGPQGGVNSYNEQFF
>TRBD1|TRBJ2-1|-|TRBV5-1
TGCGCCAGCAGATTCTCTCCCGGGACAGGGGTAAGAAATGAGCAGTTCTTC
CASRFSPGTGVRNEQFF
>TRBD2|TRBJ2-1|-|TRBV20-1
TGCAGTGCTAGTCCGACTAGCGGGAGATCGACAGGGCAGTTCTTC
CSASPTSGRSTGQFF
>TRBD2|TRBJ2-2|-|TRBV10-2
TGCGCCAGCATCGGGCTGCTGGGCGGGAGAGTCACCGGGGAGCTGTTTTTT
CASIGLLGGRVTGELFF
>TRBD2|TRBJ2-1|-|TRBV7-6
TGTGCCAGCAGCTTCCTAGCGGGGTTCTCCTACAATGAGCAGTTCTTC
CASSFLAGFSYNEQFF
>TRBD2|TRBJ2-4|-|TRBV5-4
TGTGCCAGCAGCTTAGCGGGAGAGGGGGACATTCAGTACTTC
CASSLAGEGDIQYF